This T cell receptor beta chain was found in a study of cytomegalovirus exposure and HLA in healthy donors. As to this clone: The antigen is unknown.

Points from the study as a whole: In a later analysis, DRB1 alleles had the most associated TCRs; HLA-C alleles the fewest. Sequencing likely caused a cluster of highly shared sequence variants. In an earlier analysis, productive rearrangement rates for most beta V segments clustered near 87% or 30%.

PCR used 60 Vbeta primers and 13 Jbeta primers. The table came from immunoSEQ multiplex PCR; TCRdb's copy has only in-frame clones and leaves some out. The sample has 75,000 to 90,000 clones; approximately 80% are singletons. With 5 bases removed from V and 6 bases from J, the gap between germline ends came to 10 bases. CDR3 size: 12 residues. Germline loops: CDR1 SGHNT, CDR2 YYREEE (reference sequence). The chain is built from TRBV5-4 and TRBJ2-3; D call uncertain. This clonotype was obtained from a man in his fifties or sixties in good health and CMV-seronegative. The material sequenced was PBMCs. CDR3 loop: CASSSSIDTQYF. CDR3 sequence (DNA): TGTGCCAGCAGTAGTTCAATTGATACGCAGTATTTT.